This T cell receptor (beta chain) was sequenced in a study of beta chain features in type 1 diabetes. Study-wide background: The study found patients and healthy donors alike in age, gender and cell yields. Whole-study results and caveats: TCRB CDR3 length was moderately but significantly reduced in all four CD4+ subsets of Type 1 diabetes patients. The naive, central memory and Treg TCRB repertoires looked more alike in patients than they did in healthy donors.

The J segment lost 5 bases and the V segment lost 6 bases, leaving 6 bases of the junction unmatched. The germline V gene encodes CDR1 MNHNS and CDR2 SASEGT. The CDR3 contains 14 residues. Turning to this clone: Antigen specificity is unknown.

The entirety of the isolated RNA underwent reverse transcription, so expressed TCRB transcripts were sequenced. Clones were sequenced by immunoSEQ multiplex PCR, and TCRdb holds only the in-frame ones, with some missing. The sample consists of a few hundred thousand clones, approximately 24% of them appearing once. The receptor's source is a woman aged 25-40 years with type 1 diabetes. The chain has TRBV6-1 and TRBJ2-2, with 7 nucleotides matching TRBD1. The sequenced sample was naive CD4+ T cells from blood. The CDR3 DNA reads TGTGCCAGCAGCGACAGGGCTTGGACCGGGGAGCTGTTTTTT. This gives the protein CASSDRAWTGELFF.